Each of the 26 T cell receptor beta chains below was sequenced from the same sample in a study of cytomegalovirus exposure and HLA in healthy donors. PCR used 60 Vbeta primers and 13 Jbeta primers. Clones were sequenced by immunoSEQ multiplex PCR, and TCRdb holds only the in-frame ones, with some missing. The profile covers 200,000 or so clones, with 77% appearing a single time and approximately 2.1% taken by the ten largest. The sequenced sample was PBMCs. The receptors derive from a woman aged 25 to 39 in good health and CMV-seropositive.

DNA of the CDR3: TGTGCCAGCAGTGAGGGAGAGCTCGGAGAGCAGTTCTTC. Translating it yields CASSEGELGEQFF. This chain links TRBV2 with TRBJ2-1; a weak D match, TRBD2 (5 bases). The germline V and J ends were trimmed by 3 bases and 10 bases, with 13 bases remaining between them. Germline lookup yields CDR1 SNHLY and CDR2 FYNNEI. The CDR3 sequence is 13 residues long.

V is TRBV28 and J is TRBJ1-2; D is undetermined. The CDR3 runs 13 residues. Trimming pared 3 bases from V and 8 bases from J, leaving 13 bases between. The V gene's germline CDR1 is MDHEN and CDR2 SYDVKM. CDR3 residues: CASSFNRGGGYTF. CDR3 nucleotide sequence: TGTGCCAGCAGTTTTAATCGGGGTGGGGGCTACACCTTC.

This chain links TRBV4-2 with TRBJ2-5; 9 nucleotides match TRBD1. The better agreement between TRBJ2-7 and the DNA end casts doubt on the J call. This CDR3 region has 14 residues. Germline V CDR1 and CDR2: LGHNA, YNFKEQ. The CDR3 DNA follows: TGTGCCAGCAGCCAGGGACAGGGTCGGGACGAGCAGTACTTC. Protein: CASSQGQGRDEQYF.

The count of this clone is one. V usage is TRBV30 and J usage is TRBJ1-2; TRBD1 might be the D (5 bases). CDR1 and CDR2 (germline): GTSNPN, SVGIG (reference sequence). The germline V and J ends were trimmed by 1 base and 2 bases, with 8 bases remaining between them. CDR3 size: 13 residues. CDR3 in amino acids: CAWSEGLNYGYTF. The CDR3 DNA reads as TGTGCCTGGAGTGAGGGGCTAAACTATGGCTACACCTTC.

CDR3 region: CASSLGLGENYGYTF. Written as DNA, the CDR3 is TGTGCCAGCAGCTTAGGTCTCGGAGAAAACTATGGCTACACCTTC. The rearrangement joins TRBV11-2 to TRBJ1-2; D gene ambiguous. The V and J ends lost 1 base and 2 bases respectively, with 11 bases between them. Per the germline V gene, CDR1 is SGHAT and CDR2 is FQNNGV. This CDR3 region has 15 residues. The full variable domain, rest sourced from reference TRBV11-2 and TRBJ1-2, is EAGVAQSPRYKIIEKRQSVAFWCNPISGHATLYWYQQILGQGPKLLIQFQNNGVVDDSQLPKDRFSAERLKGVDSTLKIQPAKLEDSAVYLCASSLGLGENYGYTFGSGTRLTVV.

This clone was picked up a small number of times. The rearrangement uses TRBV29-1 and TRBJ2-3; the D gene is possibly TRBD2 (7 bases). CDR1 and CDR2 (germline): SQVTM, ANQGSEA. The CDR3 runs 14 residues. V lost 7 bases to trimming and J lost 3 bases, with 17 bases between them. The CDR3 here is CSGDGEGGTDTQYF. The DNA for the CDR3 is TGCAGCGGGGATGGGGAGGGGGGGACAGATACGCAGTATTTT.

This clone was observed a few times. V usage is TRBV14 and J usage is TRBJ1-1; D gene unclear. Looked up from germline, CDR1 is SGHDN and CDR2 is FVKESK. With 3 bases removed from V and 8 bases from J, the gap between germline ends came to 13 bases. This CDR3 has 13 residues. CDR3 bases: TGTGCCAGCAGCCAGCTCGGCCGGAGGGAAGCTTTCTTT. This translates into CASSQLGRREAFF.

The chain combines TRBV28 with TRBJ1-2, with 8 bases fitting TRBD1. Germline V gives CDR1 MDHEN, CDR2 SYDVKM. Germline trimming cut 6 bases from V and 7 bases from J; bases unmatched to any gene: 7. CDR3 size: 13 residues. CDR3: CASSHGQGSGYTF. DNA of the CDR3: TGTGCCAGCAGCCACGGACAGGGCAGTGGCTACACCTTC.

V is TRBV18 and J is TRBJ2-1, with TRBD2 matching 8 bases. After removal of 2 bases from V and 6 bases from J, the junction contained 12 bases not matched to a gene. CDR1 KGHSH and CDR2 LQKENI come from the germline V gene. This CDR3 is 17 amino acids long. In DNA, the CDR3 is TGTGCCAGCTCACCAACGTCTACGGGGGGGCCGGGCAATGAGCAGTTCTTC. Its protein product is CASSPTSTGGPGNEQFF.

CDR3: CASNPDSGRLPTEQYF. DNA for the CDR3: TGTGCCAGTAATCCTGATAGCGGGAGGCTCCCTACCGAGCAGTACTTC. This chain connects TRBV19 to TRBJ2-7, with 10 bases fitting TRBD2. Germline CDR1 and CDR2: LNHDA and SQIVND (reference sequence). CDR3 length: 16 residues. The junction had 15 bases not matched to a gene; V was cut back by 7 bases and J by 6 bases.

The V and J genes are TRBV19 and TRBJ1-2; 8 positions match TRBD1. V dropped 6 bases and J dropped 7; count of bases not matched to a gene: 7. The CDR3 sequence is 13 residues long. Germline lookup yields CDR1 LNHDA and CDR2 SQIVND (reference sequence). CDR3 in DNA: TGTGCCAGTAGGATAACAGGGGGTATTGGCTACACCTTC. Protein: CASRITGGIGYTF.

This clone has a handful of counts. The chain links TRBV19 to TRBJ1-1; D is unresolved. The CDR3 spans 13 residues. The ends were cut back, 3 bases at V and 0 bases at J, with 5 bases in the middle. Germline V gives CDR1 LNHDA, CDR2 SQIVND (reference sequence). CDR3: CASSIRVNTEAFF. As DNA, the CDR3 is TGTGCCAGTAGTATCCGAGTGAACACTGAAGCTTTCTTT.

The CDR3 spells CASSFQPLRQGIYTF. The CDR3 nucleotides are TGTGCCAGCAGCTTCCAACCCCTGCGACAGGGGATTTACACCTTC. The genes are TRBV5-5 and TRBJ1-2, with 8 bases lining up with TRBD1. V gave up 2 bases and J gave up 11 bases; unmatched junction bases: 14. The CDR3 runs 15 residues. CDR1 SGHKS and CDR2 YYEKEE come from the germline V gene (reference sequence).

The chain links TRBV18 to TRBJ2-2; 10 bases align to TRBD1. The junction had 7 bases not matched to a gene; V was cut back by 4 bases and J by 5 bases. CDR1 is KGHSH, CDR2 LQKENI, per germline. The CDR3 has 16 residues. As DNA, the CDR3 is TGTGCCAGCTCACGACAGGGGGCGCAGCTAACCGGGGAGCTGTTTTTT. Its translation is CASSRQGAQLTGELFF.

The rearrangement links TRBV2 to TRBJ2-7; 7 bases are shared with TRBD2. With V trimmed by 5 bases and J by 6 bases, 7 bases remained unmatched. The V gene's germline CDR1 is SNHLY and CDR2 FYNNEI. The CDR3 has 13 residues. The CDR3 region has the DNA TGTGCCAGCAGTTCGCAGCGGGACGGCGAGCAGTACTTC. Translating it yields CASSSQRDGEQYF.

CDR3 nucleotide sequence: TGCGCCAGCAGCCCCCGGACAGGAGCCTACAATGAGCAGTTCTTC. Its translation is CASSPRTGAYNEQFF. The chain combines TRBV5-1 with TRBJ2-1; 7 positions agree with TRBD1. The V gene end was trimmed by 4 bases and the J gene end by 2 bases; junction bases not matched to a gene: 6. CDR1 and CDR2 (germline): SGHRS, YFSETQ. The CDR3 length is 15 residues. Looking up the rest from reference TRBV5-1 and TRBJ2-1 gives the full variable domain: KAGVTQTPRYLIKTRGQQVTLSCSPISGHRSVSWYQQTPGQGLQFLFEYFSETQRNKGNFPGRFSGRQFSNSRSEMNVSTLELGDSALYLCASSPRTGAYNEQFFGPGTRLTVL.

The chain uses TRBV14 and TRBJ2-2; TRBD2 might be the D (5 bases). Trimming shortened V by 4 bases and J by 5 bases, and 14 bases separated the two germline ends. Per the germline V gene, CDR1 is SGHDN and CDR2 is FVKESK. This CDR3 spans 15 amino acids. In DNA form, the CDR3 reads TGTGCCAGCAGCCGGTCTCTAGCAGCTACCGGGGAGCTGTTTTTT. Translating gives CASSRSLAATGELFF.

This clone was recorded once. The chain uses TRBV12-5 and TRBJ2-3; 9 bases match TRBD2. CDR1 and CDR2 from the germline V gene are LGHNT and FRNRAP. J lost 2 bases, V lost 6 bases, and 6 bases had no gene match. The CDR3 consists of 15 residues. CDR3: CASGTGLAHTDTQYF. CDR3 in DNA: TGTGCTAGTGGAACGGGACTAGCCCACACAGATACGCAGTATTTT.

The V call is TRBV19, the J call TRBJ1-2; D is undetermined. The CDR3 has 12 amino acids. In germline, CDR1 is LNHDA, CDR2 SQIVND (reference sequence). The V gene lost 4 bases and the J gene lost 8 bases, with 11 bases spanning the gap. In DNA form, the CDR3 reads TGTGCCAGTAGTAACCCTGCGCGGGGCTACACCTTC. Its translation: CASSNPARGYTF.

In DNA form, the CDR3 reads TGTGCCAGCAGCCGCCATAGAACTAGTTCAGAGTTTAATTCACCCCTCCACTTT. This sequence encodes CASSRHRTSSEFNSPLHF. The chain links TRBV4-2 to TRBJ1-6; the D is unclear. The CDR3 has 18 amino acids. With 4 bases removed from V and 6 bases from J, the gap between germline ends came to 22 bases. Germline values: CDR1 LGHNA, CDR2 YNFKEQ.

The CDR3 nucleotides read TGTGCCAGCAGTCGCAGGGGGCTAGGGTATGGCTACACCTTC. It yields the protein CASSRRGLGYGYTF. The chain has TRBV27 and TRBJ1-2; TRBD1 aligns across 8 bases. Germline V gene lookup returns CDR1 MNHEY and CDR2 SMNVEV (reference sequence). The CDR3 is 14 amino acids. Trimming removed 5 bases from V and 5 bases from J; junction bases left unmatched: 7.

The rearrangement links TRBV11-2 to TRBJ1-4; D is uncertain. CDR1 SGHAT and CDR2 FQNNGV come from the germline V gene. Deletions cut 0 bases from V and 4 bases from J, with 6 bases between. This CDR3 has 14 amino acids. In DNA, the CDR3 is TGTGCCAGCAGCTTAGACCGTATTAATGAAAAACTGTTTTTT. It translates to CASSLDRINEKLFF.

The chain has TRBV7-2 and TRBJ2-1; TRBD2 matches at 10 bases. Looked up from germline, CDR1 is SGHTA and CDR2 is FQGNSA. The V and J ends lost 5 bases and 0 bases, in that order; junction bases with no gene match: 7. The length of the CDR3 is 17 residues. The CDR3: CASSLPLAGASYNEQFF. The CDR3 region has the DNA TGTGCCAGCAGCCTCCCCCTAGCGGGGGCCTCCTACAATGAGCAGTTCTTC. Full variable domain (rest looked up from reference TRBV7-2 and TRBJ2-1): GAGVSQSPSNKVTEKGKDVELRCDPISGHTALYWYRQSLGQGLEFLIYFQGNSAPDKSGLPSDRFSAERTGGSVSTLTIQRTQQEDSAVYLCASSLPLAGASYNEQFFGPGTRLTVL.

The chain joins TRBV30 to TRBJ1-3; D call uncertain. In germline, CDR1 is GTSNPN, CDR2 SVGIG (reference sequence). V lost 1 base and J 3 bases, leaving 13 bases between the germline ends. CDR3 length: 15 residues. The CDR3 sequence: CAWSALSGFGNTIYF. The CDR3 DNA is TGTGCCTGGAGTGCACTTTCAGGATTTGGAAACACCATATATTTT.

The chain joins TRBV7-2 to TRBJ2-7, with a tentative D call TRBD2 (5 bases). This CDR3 has 15 amino acids. Germline assignment: CDR1 SGHTA and CDR2 FQGNSA. The V end was cut by 5 bases, the J end by 0 bases, with 14 bases between. The DNA for the CDR3 is TGTGCCAGCAGCCCCCGGGTGGGGAGCTCCTACGAGCAGTACTTC. Translation gives CASSPRVGSSYEQYF.

The chain couples TRBV25-1 to TRBJ2-7; possible D gene TRBD1, 5 bases. V was trimmed by 3 bases and J by 6 bases, leaving 9 bases between them. CDR3 size: 12 residues. Germline V gene lookup returns CDR1 MGHDK and CDR2 SYGVNS. CDR3 amino acids: CASSDDRFEQYF. CDR3 DNA sequence: TGTGCCAGCAGTGATGACAGATTCGAGCAGTACTTC.